The clone carrying this TCR beta chain was seen ten or more times. Antigen: not known. For TCR beta, libraries came from quantitative 5'-RACE with molecular barcodes. TCRdb analysed the 5' RACE reads with MiXCR anew, one entry per CDR3 protein. The sample has roughly 260,000 distinct CDR3 sequences, 20% seen once; the top ten hold 7.8%. This record belongs to a study of CD8 T cells in ankylosing spondylitis. Findings and caveats of the study: There were earlier reports of some motif variants in reactive arthritis synovial fluid and blood. Reportedly, significant enrichment of disease-linked clones occurred in matched ankylosing spondylitis synovial fluid.

Germline V CDR1 and CDR2: SGHAT, FQNNGV. The CDR3 contains 14 residues. Trimming took off 5 bases at V and 0 bases at J, with 11 bases between the two ends. This clonotype was sampled from a male donor with ankylosing spondylitis or in good health (not recorded which). The V gene is TRBV11-2, the J gene TRBJ2-7; D call uncertain. The sequenced material came from blood, either unsorted or a sorted T cell fraction (not recorded which). The CDR3 sequence is CASSPMRSSYEQYV. The CDR3 DNA follows: TGTGCCAGCAGCCCAATGAGGAGCTCCTACGAGCAGTACGTC.